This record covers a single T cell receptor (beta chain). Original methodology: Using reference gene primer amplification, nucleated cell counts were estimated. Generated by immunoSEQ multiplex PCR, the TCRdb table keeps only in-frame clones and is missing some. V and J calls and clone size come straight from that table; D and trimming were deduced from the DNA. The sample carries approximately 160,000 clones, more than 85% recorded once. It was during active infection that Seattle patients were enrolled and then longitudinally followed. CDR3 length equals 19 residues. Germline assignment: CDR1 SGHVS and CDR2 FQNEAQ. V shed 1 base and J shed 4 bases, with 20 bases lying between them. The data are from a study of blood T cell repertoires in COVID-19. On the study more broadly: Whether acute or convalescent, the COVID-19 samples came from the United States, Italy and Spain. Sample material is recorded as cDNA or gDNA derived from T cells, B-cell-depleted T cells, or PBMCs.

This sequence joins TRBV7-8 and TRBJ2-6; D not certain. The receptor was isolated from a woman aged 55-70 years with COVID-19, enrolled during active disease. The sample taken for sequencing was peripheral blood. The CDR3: CASSLEIPGFVAGANVLTF. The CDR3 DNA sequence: TGTGCCAGCAGCTTAGAGATCCCGGGTTTCGTGGCCGGGGCCAACGTCCTGACTTTC.